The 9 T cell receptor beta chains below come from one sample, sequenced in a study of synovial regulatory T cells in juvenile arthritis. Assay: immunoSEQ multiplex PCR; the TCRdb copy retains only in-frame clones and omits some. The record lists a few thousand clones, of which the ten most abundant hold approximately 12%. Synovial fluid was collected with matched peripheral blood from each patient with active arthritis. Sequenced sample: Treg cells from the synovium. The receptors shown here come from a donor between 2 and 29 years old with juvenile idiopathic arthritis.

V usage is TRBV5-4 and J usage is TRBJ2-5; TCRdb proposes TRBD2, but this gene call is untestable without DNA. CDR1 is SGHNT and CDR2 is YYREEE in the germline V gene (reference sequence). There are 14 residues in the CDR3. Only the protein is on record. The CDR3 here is CASSSGGIQETQYF.

The CDR3 region is CASSLWDRGLEQYF. The V and J genes are TRBV28 and TRBJ2-7; the TCRdb D gene call, TRBD1, has no DNA to confirm it. Germline V gives CDR1 MDHEN, CDR2 SYDVKM. The CDR3 spans 14 residues. No DNA has been recorded.

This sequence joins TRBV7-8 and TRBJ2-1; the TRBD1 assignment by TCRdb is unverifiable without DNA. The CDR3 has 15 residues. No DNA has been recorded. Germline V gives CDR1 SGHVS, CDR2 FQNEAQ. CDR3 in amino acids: CASSLETTVYNEQFF.

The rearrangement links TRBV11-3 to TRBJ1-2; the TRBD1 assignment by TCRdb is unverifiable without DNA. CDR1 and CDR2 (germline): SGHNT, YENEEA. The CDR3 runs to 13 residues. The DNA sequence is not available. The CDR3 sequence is CASSHSTGYGYTF.

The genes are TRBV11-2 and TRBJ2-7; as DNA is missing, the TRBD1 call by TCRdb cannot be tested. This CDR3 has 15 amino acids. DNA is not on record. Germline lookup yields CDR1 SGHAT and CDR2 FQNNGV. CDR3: CASSLRQGRRDEQYF. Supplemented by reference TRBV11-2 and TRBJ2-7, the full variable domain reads EAGVAQSPRYKIIEKRQSVAFWCNPISGHATLYWYQQILGQGPKLLIQFQNNGVVDDSQLPKDRFSAERLKGVDSTLKIQPAKLEDSAVYLCASSLRQGRRDEQYFGPGTRLTVT.

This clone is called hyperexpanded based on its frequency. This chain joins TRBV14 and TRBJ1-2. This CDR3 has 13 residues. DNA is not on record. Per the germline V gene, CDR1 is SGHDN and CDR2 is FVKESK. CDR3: CASSQDARWGYTF.

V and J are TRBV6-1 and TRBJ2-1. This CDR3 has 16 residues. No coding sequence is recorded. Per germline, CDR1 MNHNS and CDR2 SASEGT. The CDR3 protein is CASSEGAGGRYNEQFF.

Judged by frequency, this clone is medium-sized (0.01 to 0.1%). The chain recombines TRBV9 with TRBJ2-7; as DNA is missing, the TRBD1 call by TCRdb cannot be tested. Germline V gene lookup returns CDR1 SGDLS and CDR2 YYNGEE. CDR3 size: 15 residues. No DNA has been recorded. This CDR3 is CASSVAPGKGYEQYF.

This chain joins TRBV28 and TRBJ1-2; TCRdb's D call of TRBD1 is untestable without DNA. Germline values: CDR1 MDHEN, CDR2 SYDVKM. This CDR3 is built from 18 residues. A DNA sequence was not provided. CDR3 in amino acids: CASSLWVQKSQPNYGYTF.